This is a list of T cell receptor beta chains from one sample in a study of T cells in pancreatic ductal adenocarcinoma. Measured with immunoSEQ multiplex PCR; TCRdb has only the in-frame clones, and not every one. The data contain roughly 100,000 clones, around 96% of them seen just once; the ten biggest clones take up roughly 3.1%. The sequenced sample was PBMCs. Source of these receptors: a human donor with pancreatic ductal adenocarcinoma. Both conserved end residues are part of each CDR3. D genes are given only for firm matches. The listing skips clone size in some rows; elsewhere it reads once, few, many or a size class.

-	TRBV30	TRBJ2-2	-	TGTGCCTGGAGTGTAATGGCCACCGGGGAGCTGTTTTTT	CAWSVMATGELFF
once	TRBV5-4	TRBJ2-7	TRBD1	TGTGCCAGCAGCTTTGAGGGGGCAAGGGAGCAGTACTTC	CASSFEGAREQYF
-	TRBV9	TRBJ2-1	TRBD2	TGTGCCAGCAGCGTAGCTACGGGACTAGTCAATGAGCAGTTCTTC	CASSVATGLVNEQFF
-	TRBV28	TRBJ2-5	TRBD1	TGTGCCAGCAGTTTCCCGGGACAGGGTCGGGAGACCCAGTACTTC	CASSFPGQGRETQYF
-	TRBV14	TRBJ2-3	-	TGTGCCAGCAGTCAGACATCGCGTCGAGAGACGCAGTATTTT	CASSQTSRRETQYF
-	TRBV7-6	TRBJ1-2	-	TGTGCCAGCAGCCCACAAACAGGCCTAGTGGGTGGCTACACCTTC	CASSPQTGLVGGYTF
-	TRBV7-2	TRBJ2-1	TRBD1	TGTGCCAGCACCCGGGACAGGGGTTACAATGAGCAGTTCTTC	CASTRDRGYNEQFF
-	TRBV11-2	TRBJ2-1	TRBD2	TGTGCCAGCAGCTTGGCCAGGATGCTAGCGGGTTACAATGAGCAGTTCTTC	CASSLARMLAGYNEQFF
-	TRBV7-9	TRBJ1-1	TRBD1	TGTGCCAGCAGCCACGGGACAGTTTTAGAAGCTTTCTTT	CASSHGTVLEAFF
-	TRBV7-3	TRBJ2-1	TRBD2	TGTGCCAGCAGCTTATTGGGACTAGCGGATTACAATGAGCAGTTCTTC	CASSLLGLADYNEQFF
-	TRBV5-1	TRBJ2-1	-	TGCGCCAGCACAGTGGGAGGCCTTTCCTACAATGAGCAGTTCTTC	CASTVGGLSYNEQFF
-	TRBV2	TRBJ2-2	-	TGTGCCAGCAGTGAGGGAGCGGCGAACACCGGGGAGCTGTTTTTT	CASSEGAANTGELFF
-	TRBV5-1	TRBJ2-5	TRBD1	TGCGCCAGCAGCTATCGACAGGGGGCAGGAGAGACCCAGTACTTC	CASSYRQGAGETQYF
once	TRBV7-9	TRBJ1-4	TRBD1	TGTGCCAGCAGCCACGGACAGGGCAATGAAAAACTGTTTTTT	CASSHGQGNEKLFF
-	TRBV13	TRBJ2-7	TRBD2	TGTGCCAGCAGCTTAATTAGCGGGAGGCGCTCCTACGAGCAGTACTTC	CASSLISGRRSYEQYF
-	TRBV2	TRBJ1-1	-	TGTGCCAGCGGTCCAGGGCCAAGTCGGAACACTGAAGCTTTCTTT	CASGPGPSRNTEAFF
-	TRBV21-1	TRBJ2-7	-	TGTGCCAGCTGCACCGGACAGGTATCATGGGAGCAGTACTTC	CASCTGQVSWEQYF
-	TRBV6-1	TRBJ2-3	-	TGTGCCAGCGGCACGGGAGCTAGTCCAGATACGCAGTATTTT	CASGTGASPDTQYF
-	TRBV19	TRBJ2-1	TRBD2	TGTGCCAGTTTGACTAGCGGGCTGAATGAGCAGTTCTTC	CASLTSGLNEQFF
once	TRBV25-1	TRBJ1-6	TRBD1	TGTGCCAGTAAAGACAGGGTTGGTTCACCCCTCCACTTT	CASKDRVGSPLHF
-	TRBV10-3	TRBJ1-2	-	TGTGCCATCAGTGAGGGACAAGCTGCCTATGGCTACACCTTC	CAISEGQAAYGYTF
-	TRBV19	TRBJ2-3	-	TGTGCCACTCTAAACACAGATACGCAGTATTTT	CATLNTDTQYF
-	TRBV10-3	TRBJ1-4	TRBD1	TGTGCCATCAGTGAGGGCGGGACAGGGCTTGGTGAAAAACTGTTTTTT	CAISEGGTGLGEKLFF
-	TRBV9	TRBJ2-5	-	TGTGCCAGCAGCGTAAATTCGGGGGAGACCCAGTACTTC	CASSVNSGETQYF
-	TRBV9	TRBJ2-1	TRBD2	TGTGCCAGCAGCGACGGTAGACGACTAGCGGGAGGCTCCTACAATGAGCAGTTCTTC	CASSDGRRLAGGSYNEQFF
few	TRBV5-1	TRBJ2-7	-	TGCGCCAGCAGCCCCCCTACTAGCTCCTACGAGCAGTACTTC	CASSPPTSSYEQYF
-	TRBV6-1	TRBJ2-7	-	TGTGCCAGCAAGGTCAGGCAGCCCCCCTACGAGCAGTACTTC	CASKVRQPPYEQYF
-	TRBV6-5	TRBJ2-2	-	TGTGCCAGCAGCCCGAAAGCGTTCAACACCGGGGAGCTGTTTTTT	CASSPKAFNTGELFF
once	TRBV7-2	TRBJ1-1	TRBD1	TGTGCCAGTAATGGGGGACAGGGGGTTCGAGCTTTCTTT	CASNGGQGVRAFF
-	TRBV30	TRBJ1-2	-	TGTGCCTGGAGTGTTATCAGCGGGGGGACTAACTATGGCTACACCTTC	CAWSVISGGTNYGYTF
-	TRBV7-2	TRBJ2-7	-	TGTGCCAGCAGCCCGGCCCTTTCGGGGCAGTACTTC	CASSPALSGQYF
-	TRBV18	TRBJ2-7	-	TGTGCCAGCTCACCACCGGGCTACCGGGATAAGTACTTC	CASSPPGYRDKYF
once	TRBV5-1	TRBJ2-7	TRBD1	TGCGCCAGCAGCTGGGACAGCTACGAGCAGTACTTC	CASSWDSYEQYF
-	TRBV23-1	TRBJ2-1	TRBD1	TGCGCCAGCAGTCAACACAGGGGAAGATACAATGAGCAGTTCTTC	CASSQHRGRYNEQFF
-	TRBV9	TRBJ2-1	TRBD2	TGTGCCAGCAGCCCCACCGGGACTAGCGGAGACAATGAGCAGTTCTTC	CASSPTGTSGDNEQFF
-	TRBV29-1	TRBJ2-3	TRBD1	TGCAGCGTAACCCCCCAGGGGGCTCGCACAGATACGCAGTATTTT	CSVTPQGARTDTQYF
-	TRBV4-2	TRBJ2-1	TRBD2	TGTGCCAGCAGCCAGGGGACTAGCGGGAGGTCTGAGCAGTTCTTC	CASSQGTSGRSEQFF
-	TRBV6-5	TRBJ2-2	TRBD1	TGTGCCAGCAGCACAGGGGGCGGTACCGGGGAGCTGTTTTTT	CASSTGGGTGELFF
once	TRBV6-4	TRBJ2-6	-	TGTGCCAGCAGTGACTTAGCTGGGGCCAACGTCCTGACTTTC	CASSDLAGANVLTF
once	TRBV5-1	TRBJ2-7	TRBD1	TGCGCCAGCAGCTTCGCACAGGGGGCGTACGAGCAGTACTTC	CASSFAQGAYEQYF
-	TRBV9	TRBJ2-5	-	TGTGCCAGCAGCGACACACCGGGACATCCTCAAGAGACCCAGTACTTC	CASSDTPGHPQETQYF
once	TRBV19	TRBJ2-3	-	TGTGCCAGTACCAACCCCGGGACAATAACAGCTACCGTCGACACAGATACGCAGTATTTT	CASTNPGTITATVDTDTQYF
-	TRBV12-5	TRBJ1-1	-	TGTGCTAGTGGCTCGCCTACGAACACTGAAGCTTTCTTT	CASGSPTNTEAFF
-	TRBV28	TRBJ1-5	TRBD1	TGTGCCAGCAGTTTACCGACAGGGTTTCAGCCCCAGCATTTT	CASSLPTGFQPQHF
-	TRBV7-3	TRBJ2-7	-	TGTGCCAGCAGCGATGGCGGCGGGCCGAGGTACGAGCAGTACTTC	CASSDGGGPRYEQYF
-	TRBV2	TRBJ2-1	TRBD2	TGTGCCAGCAGCCCCGGGACTAGCTCGATTTATGAGCAGTTCTTC	CASSPGTSSIYEQFF
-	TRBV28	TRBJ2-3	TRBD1	TGTGCCAGCACCGGACCTTCGACAGGGCGCGCAGATACGCAGTATTTT	CASTGPSTGRADTQYF
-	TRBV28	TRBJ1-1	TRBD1	TGTGCCAGCAGATTTACCGGGACAGGGGGGACCGTTCGGGCTGAAGCTTTCTTT	CASRFTGTGGTVRAEAFF
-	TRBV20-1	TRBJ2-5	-	TGCAGTGCTAGCAGGGTGGAGACCCAGTACTTC	CSASRVETQYF
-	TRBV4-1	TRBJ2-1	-	TGCGCCAGCAGCCAAGAAGTGACTTACAACAATGAGCAGTTCTTC	CASSQEVTYNNEQFF
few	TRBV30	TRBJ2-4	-	TGTGCCTGGAGTGTACTGGGCGGAGGGAGTGTCAACATTCAGTACTTC	CAWSVLGGGSVNIQYF
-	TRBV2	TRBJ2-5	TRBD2	TGTGCCGAATCTAGCGGGAGGGCGGCAGAGACCCAGTACTTC	CAESSGRAAETQYF
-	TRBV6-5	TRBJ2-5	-	TGTGCCAGCAGTTACTCGAATGCCAGCCCGGGGGCCCAGTACTTC	CASSYSNASPGAQYF
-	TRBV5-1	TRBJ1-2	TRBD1	TGCGCCAGCAGCTCCCAGACAGGGGTGGGTGGCTACACCTTC	CASSSQTGVGGYTF
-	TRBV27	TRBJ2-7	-	TGTGCCAGCAGTCCCCTTGGGTTGCGGGGTAGCTCCTACGAGCAGTACTTC	CASSPLGLRGSSYEQYF
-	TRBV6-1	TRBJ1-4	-	TGTGCCAGCGGGAAGGGAGCAACTAATGAAAAACTGTTTTTT	CASGKGATNEKLFF
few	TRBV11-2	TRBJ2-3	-	TGTGCCAGCAGCTTAGCGGGAGCAGATACGCAGTATTTT	CASSLAGADTQYF
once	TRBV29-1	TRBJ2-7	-	TGCAGCGTCCGCGGGACTGTATACGAGCAGTACTTC	CSVRGTVYEQYF
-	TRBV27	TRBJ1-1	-	TGTGCCAGCAGTTTACAGGACAGTCGTACTGAAGCTTTCTTT	CASSLQDSRTEAFF